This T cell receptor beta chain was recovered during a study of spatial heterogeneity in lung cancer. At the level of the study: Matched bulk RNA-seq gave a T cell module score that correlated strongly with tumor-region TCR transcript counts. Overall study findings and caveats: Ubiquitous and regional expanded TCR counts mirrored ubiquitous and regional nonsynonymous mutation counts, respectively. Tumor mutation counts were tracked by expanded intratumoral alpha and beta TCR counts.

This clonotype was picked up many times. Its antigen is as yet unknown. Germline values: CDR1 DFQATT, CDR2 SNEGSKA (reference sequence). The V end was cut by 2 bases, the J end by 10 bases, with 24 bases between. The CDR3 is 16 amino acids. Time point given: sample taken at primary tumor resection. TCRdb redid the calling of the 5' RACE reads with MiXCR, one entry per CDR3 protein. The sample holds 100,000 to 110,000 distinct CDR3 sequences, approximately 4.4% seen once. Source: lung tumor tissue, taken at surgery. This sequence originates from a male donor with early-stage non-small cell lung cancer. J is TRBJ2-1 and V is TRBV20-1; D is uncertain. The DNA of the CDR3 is TGCAGTGCTAGATTCCCGCTGGTGAAGGGATTGGGCGAGCAGTTCTTC. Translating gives CSARFPLVKGLGEQFF.